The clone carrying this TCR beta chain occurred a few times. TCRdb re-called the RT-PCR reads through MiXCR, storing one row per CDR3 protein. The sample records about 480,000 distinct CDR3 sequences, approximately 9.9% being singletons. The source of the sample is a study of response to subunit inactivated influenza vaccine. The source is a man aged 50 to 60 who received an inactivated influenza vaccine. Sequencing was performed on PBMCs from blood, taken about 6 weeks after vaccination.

The CDR3 DNA reads TGTGCCACCAGCAGAGCTGCCGAGGGCACTGAAGCTTTCTTT. This translates into CATSRAAEGTEAFF. The chain combines TRBV15 with TRBJ1-1; D remains unclear. The CDR3 totals 14 residues. V lost 1 base and J lost 4, with 10 bases in between. The germline gives CDR1 LNHNV, CDR2 YYDKDF (reference sequence).